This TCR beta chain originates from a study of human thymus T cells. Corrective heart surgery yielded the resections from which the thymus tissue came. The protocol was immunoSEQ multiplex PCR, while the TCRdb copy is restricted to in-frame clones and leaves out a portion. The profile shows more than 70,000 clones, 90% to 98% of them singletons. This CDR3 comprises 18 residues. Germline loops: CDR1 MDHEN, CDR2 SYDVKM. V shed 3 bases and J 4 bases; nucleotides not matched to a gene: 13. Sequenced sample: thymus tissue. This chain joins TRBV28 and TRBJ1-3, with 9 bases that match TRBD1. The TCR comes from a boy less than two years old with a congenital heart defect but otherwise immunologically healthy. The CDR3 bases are TGTGCCAGCAGTTTGTGGCCCGGGGACAGGGAATCAGGAAACACCATATATTTT. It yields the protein CASSLWPGDRESGNTIYF.